The clone carrying this TCR beta chain was seen at least ten times. Antigen: not known. The CDR3 runs 17 residues. V was clipped by 3 bases and J by 3 bases, with 17 bases between them. Exclusion followed for patients with uncontrolled infection, other autoimmune disease, pregnancy or lactation. These data originate in a study of T cells in Graves' hyperthyroidism and ophthalmopathy. Study outcomes and limitations: With a median lead of approximately 6.4 months before onset, the model predicted ophthalmopathy. The blood repertoire included most of the expanded thyroid clonotypes above 0.001.

RNA transcripts gave rise to amplified TCR beta CDR3 regions. When the TCR CDR3 underwent first-round RT-PCR, the HTBI primer set was used. TCRdb re-analysed the multiplex PCR reads in MiXCR, keeping a single row per CDR3 protein. The data contain roughly 570,000 distinct CDR3 sequences, around 14% of them singletons. The chain employs TRBV12-3 or TRBV12-4 and TRBJ2-2; D is unclear. The sequenced material came from blood. The TCR was taken from a woman aged 25 to 39 with Graves' hyperthyroidism. The CDR3 here is CASSFQLGSADTGELFF. CDR3 DNA sequence: TGTGCCAGCAGTTTTCAACTTGGGTCGGCGGACACCGGGGAGCTGTTTTTT.